Following are 30 T cell receptor beta chains from one sample sequenced in a study of blood T cell repertoires in COVID-19 (dated by TCRdb to the early 2020s). The method was the immunoSEQ multiplex PCR assay. What TCRdb holds here is the immuneACCESS table cut down to in-frame rearrangements. Part of the clones is not present; checked against another copy, under half of the missing clones reflect an unresolved V gene, and the others are unexplained. Here the sample has under 120,000 clones; 70% to 80% occur a single time. The ten biggest clones cover about 20% of the sample. Material: peripheral blood. These receptors were obtained from a man aged 70 or older with active or convalescent COVID-19.

V is TRBV6-5 and J is TRBJ1-1; D not resolved. This CDR3 has 15 residues. Germline CDR1 MNHEY, CDR2 SVGAGI. The V end was cut by 10 bases, the J end by 1 base, with 19 bases between. CDR3 sequence (DNA): TGTGCCACCATAGCGGAGGGCTCGAAGAACACTGAAGCTTTCTTT. Protein product: CATIAEGSKNTEAFF.

The rearrangement uses TRBV7-9 and TRBJ2-7; 9 positions agree with TRBD1. The CDR3 runs 13 residues. V gave up 4 bases and J gave up 5 bases; unmatched junction bases: 3. Germline CDR1 SEHNR, CDR2 FQNEAQ (reference sequence). The CDR3 DNA follows: TGTGCCAGCAGCTATACAGGGGGCCACGAGCAGTACTTC. It yields the protein CASSYTGGHEQYF.

The genes are TRBV5-4 and TRBJ1-1, with 7 bases matching TRBD1. Germline V gives CDR1 SGHNT, CDR2 YYREEE (reference sequence). The CDR3 runs to 16 residues. J lost 6 bases, V lost 2 bases, and 13 bases had no gene match. Here the CDR3 reads CASSFSSRGRGAEAFF. CDR3 DNA sequence: TGTGCCAGCAGCTTTTCCTCAAGGGGGCGAGGCGCTGAAGCTTTCTTT.

This clone was detected once. V gene TRBV20-1 combines with J gene TRBJ2-5, with TRBD1 as a possible D gene (6 bases). Germline-derived CDR1 and CDR2 are DFQATT and SNEGSKA (reference sequence). The CDR3 totals 14 residues. Trimming removed 3 bases at V and 5 bases at J, with 16 bases between. The CDR3 DNA reads TGCAGTGCTAGTGTTCCAGGGGTCGGGGAGACCCAGTACTTC. It codes for CSASVPGVGETQYF.

The chain is built from TRBV7-6 and TRBJ1-3; D is uncertain. Germline CDR1 is SGHVS and CDR2 is FNYEAQ. This CDR3 contains 16 residues. V shed 1 base and J shed 0 bases, with 10 bases lying between them. This CDR3 reads CASSLGTHSSGNTIYF. The CDR3 coding sequence is TGTGCCAGCAGCTTAGGGACTCATAGCTCTGGAAACACCATATATTTT.

The chain recombines TRBV6-5 with TRBJ2-1, with a tentative D call TRBD2 (6 bases). The CDR3 loop spans 14 amino acids. Germline loops: CDR1 MNHEY, CDR2 SVGAGI. The germline V and J ends were trimmed by 8 bases and 0 bases, with 11 bases remaining between them. CDR3 DNA: TGTGCCAGCGTGGGACTGGTCTCCTACAATGAGCAGTTCTTC. Translated, it gives CASVGLVSYNEQFF.

The chain has TRBV19 and TRBJ2-7; 7 positions match TRBD1. Trimming took 6 bases from V and 3 from J; bases not matched to a gene: 11. This CDR3 comprises 15 residues. The germline V gene encodes CDR1 LNHDA and CDR2 SQIVND (reference sequence). As DNA, the CDR3 is TGTGCCAGTAGAGAATCGGGACAGACTATCTACGAGCAGTACTTC. It yields the protein CASRESGQTIYEQYF. Supplemented by reference TRBV19 and TRBJ2-7, the full variable domain reads DGGITQSPKYLFRKEGQNVTLSCEQNLNHDAMYWYRQDPGQGLRLIYYSQIVNDFQKGDIAEGYSVSREKKESFPLTVTSAQKNPTAFYLCASRESGQTIYEQYFGPGTRLTVT.

V and J are TRBV30 and TRBJ2-3; the match to TRBD2 covers 8 bases. The CDR3 totals 15 residues. V was clipped by 2 bases and J by 1 base; unmatched bases: 5. Germline assignment: CDR1 GTSNPN and CDR2 SVGIG (reference sequence). The CDR3 region is CAWSRTGGGTDTQYF. The CDR3 nucleotides read TGTGCCTGGAGTAGGACGGGAGGGGGCACAGATACGCAGTATTTT.

This rearrangement joins TRBV7-9 to TRBJ2-3, with D perhaps TRBD2 (6 bases). V lost 5 bases and J lost 4, with 28 bases in between. CDR3 length: 19 amino acids. CDR1 is SEHNR, CDR2 FQNEAQ, per germline (reference sequence). The CDR3 DNA follows: TGTGCCAGCAGCGCAAGACTAATGATGGGGGGAGGAAGGGCAGATACGCAGTATTTT. This encodes CASSARLMMGGGRADTQYF.

The V call is TRBV29-1, the J call TRBJ1-2; D not resolved. Germline lookup yields CDR1 SQVTM and CDR2 ANQGSEA. Trimming shortened V by 4 bases and J by 4 bases, and 4 bases separated the two germline ends. This CDR3 has 10 amino acids. CDR3 coding DNA: TGCAGCGTTGGCAGCTATGGCTACACCTTC. It yields the protein CSVGSYGYTF.

The chain recombines TRBV27 with TRBJ1-2; the D gene is possibly TRBD1 (5 bases). The CDR3 spans 15 residues. V lost 5 bases and J lost 8, with 21 bases in between. CDR1 is MNHEY, CDR2 SMNVEV, per germline (reference sequence). CDR3 in amino acids: CASSIREGRPWGYTF. CDR3 in DNA: TGTGCCAGCAGTATCCGGGAGGGGCGCCCCTGGGGCTACACCTTC.

The rearrangement uses TRBV20-1 and TRBJ2-5; D remains unclear. Germline values: CDR1 DFQATT, CDR2 SNEGSKA (reference sequence). V was trimmed by 5 bases and J by 3 bases, leaving 7 bases between them. The CDR3 contains 11 residues. In DNA, the CDR3 is TGCAGTGCTCACAGCAAAGAGACCCAGTACTTC. Translating it yields CSAHSKETQYF.

V and J are TRBV9 and TRBJ1-4; D is unresolved. The CDR3 covers 14 residues. The germline V and J ends were trimmed by 0 bases and 7 bases, with 10 bases remaining between them. Germline CDR1 reads SGDLS; CDR2 reads YYNGEE. CDR3: CASSVGYLAEKLFF. The DNA for the CDR3 is TGTGCCAGCAGCGTAGGGTACCTGGCTGAAAAACTGTTTTTT.

The V gene is TRBV6-6, the J gene TRBJ1-2, with TRBD1 matching 9 bases. Trimming cost V 6 bases and J 7 bases; bases outside gene matches: 6. This CDR3 has 13 residues. Germline CDR1 and CDR2: MNHNY and SVGAGI (reference sequence). The DNA of the CDR3 is TGTGCCAGCAGAGAACAGGGGGCGTTTGGCTACACCTTC. As protein: CASREQGAFGYTF.

This clone came up a few times. This chain joins TRBV18 and TRBJ2-1, with 7 bases matching TRBD2. Looked up from germline, CDR1 is KGHSH and CDR2 is LQKENI. V trimming: 3 bases; J trimming: 4 bases; junction bases outside the gene matches: 12. The CDR3 contains 17 residues. CDR3 coding DNA: TGTGCCAGCTCACCGACTCCGGGGGGTACCATTTACAATGAGCAGTTCTTC. Amino acid sequence: CASSPTPGGTIYNEQFF.

The genes are TRBV3-1 (or the pseudogene TRBV3-2) and TRBJ1-1; D not resolved. The CDR3 sequence is 11 residues long. The V end lost 2 bases, the J end lost 5 bases, and 3 bases lay between the germline ends. The germline V gene encodes CDR1 LGHDT and CDR2 YNNKEL (reference sequence). Here the CDR3 DNA reads TGTGCCAGCAGCCAACGGACTGAAGCTTTCTTT. Translation gives CASSQRTEAFF.

The gene calls are TRBV5-1 and TRBJ2-1; a weak D match, TRBD2 (5 bases). Germline loops: CDR1 SGHRS, CDR2 YFSETQ. V gave up 4 bases and J gave up 8 bases, with 19 bases separating them. The CDR3 spans 15 residues. CDR3 amino acids: CASSPDPRSGDEQFF. The CDR3 DNA sequence: TGCGCCAGCAGCCCAGACCCTCGGAGCGGAGATGAGCAGTTCTTC.

This chain uses TRBV28 with TRBJ2-2; possibly TRBD2 for D (6 bases). Germline lookup yields CDR1 MDHEN and CDR2 SYDVKM. V lost 8 bases and J 5 bases, leaving 18 bases between the germline ends. The CDR3 length is 15 residues. The CDR3 nucleotides are TGTGCCAGCGGGGATGTGGGAGGAAGGACCGGGGAGCTGTTTTTT. Translating gives CASGDVGGRTGELFF.

The chain employs TRBV5-1 and TRBJ2-5; D is possibly TRBD1 (6 bases). CDR3 size: 14 residues. Germline V gives CDR1 SGHRS, CDR2 YFSETQ. With 6 bases removed from V and 5 bases from J, the gap between germline ends came to 17 bases. The CDR3 loop reads CASNPGPQGETQYF. The CDR3 nucleotides read TGCGCCAGCAACCCGGGCCCTCAGGGGGAGACCCAGTACTTC.

Only a few counts were recorded for this clone. CDR3 region: CASSQEVRAPYEQYF. CDR3 nucleotide sequence: TGTGCCAGCAGCCAAGAGGTGCGGGCGCCCTACGAGCAGTACTTC. The chain recombines TRBV3-1 (or the pseudogene TRBV3-2) with TRBJ2-7; D might be TRBD2 (5 bases). The CDR3 extends over 15 amino acids. Trimming took 0 bases from V and 2 from J, leaving 11 bases between them. Germline lookup yields CDR1 LGHDT and CDR2 YNNKEL (reference sequence).

The chain couples TRBV6-5 to TRBJ2-3; 9 bases are a match to TRBD2. Germline V gives CDR1 MNHEY, CDR2 SVGAGI. The trim removed 0 bases at V and 5 bases at J, leaving 6 bases unmatched. The CDR3 loop spans 16 amino acids. The CDR3 DNA is TGTGCCAGCAGTTACTCGGTAGCGGGAGCCCTAGATACGCAGTATTTT. Protein: CASSYSVAGALDTQYF.

This chain connects TRBV2 to TRBJ1-1, with TRBD1 matching over 10 bases. Germline V gene lookup returns CDR1 SNHLY and CDR2 FYNNEI. The CDR3 has 16 amino acids. V lost 5 bases and J lost 2; bases outside the gene matches: 8. The CDR3 nucleotides are TGTGCCAGCAGTCGACAGGGGGCAAGCCAAAACACTGAAGCTTTCTTT. Protein sequence: CASSRQGASQNTEAFF.

This chain uses TRBV5-1 with TRBJ1-2, with 9 positions matching TRBD1. J was trimmed by 8 bases and V by 1 base; bases with no gene match: 12. The germline CDR1 and CDR2 sequences are SGHRS and YFSETQ. The CDR3 contains 16 residues. The CDR3 DNA reads as TGCGCCAGCAGCTTGTTTTCGGGACAGGGTGGGTTCGGCTACACCTTC. Protein product: CASSLFSGQGGFGYTF.

This clone was seen a few times. The gene calls are TRBV30 and TRBJ2-2, with TRBD1 as a possible D gene (5 bases). The CDR3 extends over 14 amino acids. Germline V gene sequence: CDR1 GTSNPN, CDR2 SVGIG (reference sequence). The V end lost 4 bases, the J end lost 5 bases, and 14 bases lay between the germline ends. For the CDR3, the DNA is TGTGCCTGGAATCTTAAGGGGCAAACCGGGGAGCTGTTTTTT. Encoded protein: CAWNLKGQTGELFF.

In this sample, this clone turned up a few times. This chain connects TRBV30 to TRBJ2-4, with a possible D match to TRBD1 (5 bases). V lost 0 bases and J 2 bases, leaving 11 bases between the germline ends. Per the germline V gene, CDR1 is GTSNPN and CDR2 is SVGIG (reference sequence). The CDR3 has 15 residues. CDR3 sequence: CAWSVKTATKNIQYF. In nucleotides, the CDR3 is TGTGCCTGGAGTGTAAAGACAGCTACCAAAAACATTCAGTACTTC.

The chain links TRBV6-6 to TRBJ2-3, with 8 bases lining up with TRBD2. From germline, CDR1 is MNHNY and CDR2 SVGAGI (reference sequence). V dropped 5 bases and J dropped 2; count of bases not matched to a gene: 9. This CDR3 contains 16 residues. The DNA of the CDR3 is TGTGCCAGCAGTCCTTTATCGGGAGGGCCCACAGATACGCAGTATTTT. Its translation is CASSPLSGGPTDTQYF.

The genes are TRBV5-1 and TRBJ2-1; 7 nucleotides line up with TRBD2. Germline loops: CDR1 SGHRS, CDR2 YFSETQ. With 4 bases clipped from V and 5 bases from J, the junction kept 9 bases outside the gene matches. The CDR3 is 15 amino acids. The chain's CDR3 is CASSARPSGNNEQFF. For the CDR3, the DNA is TGCGCCAGCAGCGCCCGCCCTAGCGGTAACAATGAGCAGTTCTTC.

The chain is built from TRBV5-1 and TRBJ2-1; possibly TRBD2 for D (6 bases). Trimming removed 7 bases at V and 7 bases at J, with 18 bases between. The CDR3 contains 14 residues. Germline CDR1 is SGHRS and CDR2 is YFSETQ. Written as DNA, the CDR3 is TGCGCCAGCGGAGGTGCGAAGGAGGGGAATGAGCAGTTCTTC. Translating it yields CASGGAKEGNEQFF. Full variable domain (rest looked up from reference TRBV5-1 and TRBJ2-1): KAGVTQTPRYLIKTRGQQVTLSCSPISGHRSVSWYQQTPGQGLQFLFEYFSETQRNKGNFPGRFSGRQFSNSRSEMNVSTLELGDSALYLCASGGAKEGNEQFFGPGTRLTVL.

The chain couples TRBV6-6 to TRBJ1-3, with 7 bases lining up with TRBD1. V lost 6 bases and J lost 0; bases outside the gene matches: 8. Looked up from germline, CDR1 is MNHNY and CDR2 is SVGAGI (reference sequence). There are 16 residues in the CDR3. This CDR3 is CASSRDRVFSGNTIYF. The CDR3 nucleotides are TGTGCCAGCAGCCGGGACAGAGTATTCTCTGGAAACACCATATATTTT.

This chain links TRBV2 with TRBJ2-5; TRBD2 matches at 7 bases. V lost 5 bases, J lost 0 bases, and 3 bases stayed unmatched. This CDR3 region has 14 residues. Germline CDR1 reads SNHLY; CDR2 reads FYNNEI. The chain's CDR3 is CASSMTSYQETQYF. For the CDR3, the DNA is TGTGCCAGCAGTATGACTAGCTACCAAGAGACCCAGTACTTC.